One sample yielded the 5 T cell receptor beta chains listed below, sequenced in a study of T cell repertoires in cytomegalovirus infection. Their antigens are not known. Each CDR3 protein is one row after TCRdb ran MiXCR on the reads. This sample has some 200,000 distinct CDR3 sequences, with 38% found just once. Material: CD8+ T cells from cultured PBMCs, obtained from culture after CMV antigen stimulation. The receptor source for this set is a human donor in good health (CMV status not recorded). Some clones in this sample may be carry-over from other donors' samples.

In the case of this clonotype: An end of the junction does not agree with germline; a read error may underlie this. The chain couples TRBV7-9 to TRBJ2-1; TRBD1 is a possible D gene (5 bases). The CDR3 runs 15 residues. Germline V gives CDR1 SEHNR, CDR2 FQNEAQ (reference sequence). CDR3 sequence (DNA): TGTGCCAGCACCTTACGGACAAAGGACTACAATGAGCAGTTCTTC. Translated, it gives CASTLRTKDYNEQFF. The full variable domain, completed using reference TRBV7-9 and TRBJ2-1, is DTGVSQNPRHKITKRGQNVTFRCDPISEHNRLYWYRQTLGQGPEFLTYFQNEAQLEKSRLLSDRFSAERPKGSFSTLEIQRTEQGDSAMYLCASTLRTKDYNEQFFGPGTRLTVL.

This clonotype was observed at least ten times. The chain carries TRBV7-2 and TRBJ1-4; D ambiguous. Trimming took 5 bases from V and 1 from J, leaving 14 bases between them. Germline loops: CDR1 SGHTA, CDR2 FQGNSA. This CDR3 spans 16 amino acids. The CDR3 is CASSPEREGTNEKLFF. As DNA, the CDR3 is TGTGCCAGCAGCCCCGAGAGGGAGGGAACTAATGAAAAACTGTTTTTT.

This sequence joins TRBV5-5 and TRBJ2-3; 12 bases line up with TRBD2. The V gene's germline CDR1 is SGHKS and CDR2 YYEKEE (reference sequence). The CDR3 contains 16 residues. The V segment lost 4 bases and the J segment 5 bases; nucleotides outside the gene matches: 8. DNA of the CDR3: TGTGCCAGCAGCCTGACTAGCGGGGGCCGGGGAGATACGCAGTATTTT. It translates to CASSLTSGGRGDTQYF.

This clonotype was observed a few times. The V and J genes are TRBV7-8 and TRBJ2-3; no reliable D call. Germline CDR1 and CDR2: SGHVS and FQNEAQ. The germline V and J ends were trimmed by 5 bases and 0 bases, with 18 bases remaining between them. The CDR3 has 17 amino acids. The CDR3 region is CASSPNLLGGSTDTQYF. The CDR3 DNA reads as TGTGCCAGCAGCCCAAACCTCCTTGGCGGAAGCACAGATACGCAGTATTTT.

This clonotype was seen a few times. V gene TRBV7-8 combines with J gene TRBJ2-1; 9 nucleotides line up with TRBD1. This CDR3 is 15 amino acids long. Trimming removed 5 bases from V and 7 bases from J; junction bases left unmatched: 9. Germline V lookup: CDR1 SGHVS, CDR2 FQNEAQ. For the CDR3, the DNA is TGTGCCAGCAGCCCGAACCGGGACAGGGTGAATGAGCAGTTCTTC. Encoded protein: CASSPNRDRVNEQFF.